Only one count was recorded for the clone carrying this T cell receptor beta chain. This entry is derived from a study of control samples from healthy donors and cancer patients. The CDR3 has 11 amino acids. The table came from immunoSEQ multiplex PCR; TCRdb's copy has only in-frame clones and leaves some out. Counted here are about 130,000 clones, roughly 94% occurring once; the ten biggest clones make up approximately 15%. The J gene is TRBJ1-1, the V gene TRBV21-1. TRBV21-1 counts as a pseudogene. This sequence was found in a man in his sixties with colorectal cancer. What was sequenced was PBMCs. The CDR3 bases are TGTGCCATAGCGCCTTCAAAACAAGCTTTCTTT. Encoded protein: CAIAPSKQAFF.